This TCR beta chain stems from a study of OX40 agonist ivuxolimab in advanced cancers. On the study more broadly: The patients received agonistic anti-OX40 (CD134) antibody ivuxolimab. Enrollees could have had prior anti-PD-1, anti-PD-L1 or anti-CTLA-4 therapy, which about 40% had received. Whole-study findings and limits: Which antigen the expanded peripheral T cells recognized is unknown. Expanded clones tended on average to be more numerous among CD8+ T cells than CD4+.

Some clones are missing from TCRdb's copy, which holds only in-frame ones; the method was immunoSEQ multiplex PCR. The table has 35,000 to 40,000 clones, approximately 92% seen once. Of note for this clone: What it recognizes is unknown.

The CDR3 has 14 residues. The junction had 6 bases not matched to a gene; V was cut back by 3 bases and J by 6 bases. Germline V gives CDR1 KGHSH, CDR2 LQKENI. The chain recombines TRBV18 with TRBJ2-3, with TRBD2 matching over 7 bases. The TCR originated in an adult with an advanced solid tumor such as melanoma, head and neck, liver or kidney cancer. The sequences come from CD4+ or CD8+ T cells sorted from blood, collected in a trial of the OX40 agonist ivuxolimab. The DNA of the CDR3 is TGTGCCAGCTCACCCCGGGGAGGGGTCGATACGCAGTATTTT. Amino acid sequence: CASSPRGGVDTQYF. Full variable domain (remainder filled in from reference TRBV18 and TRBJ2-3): NAGVMQNPRHLVRRRGQEARLRCSPMKGHSHVYWYRQLPEEGLKFMVYLQKENIIDESGMPKERFSAEFPKEGPSILRIQQVVRGDSAAYFCASSPRGGVDTQYFGPGTRLTVL.